These 19 T cell receptor beta chains share one sample of origin, sequenced in a study of T cell repertoires in cytomegalovirus infection. TCRdb redid the calling of the reads with MiXCR, one entry per CDR3 protein. Among around 280,000 distinct CDR3 sequences listed, around 10% were seen once. Sequencing used PBMCs. These TCRs come from a human donor in good health (CMV status not recorded). Some clones in this sample may be carry-over from other donors' samples.

Comment on this clonotype: This is likely a read error, given that the CDR3 carries no conserved phenylalanine or tryptophan at its end. The gene calls are TRBV4-1 and TRBJ2-2, with D hard to call. The V end was cut by 1 base, the J end by 5 bases, with 5 bases between. Germline V gene data show CDR1 as MGHRA and CDR2 as YSYEKL. This CDR3 spans 13 amino acids. CDR3 DNA: TGCGCCAGCAGCCAAGTGAGGACCGGGGAGCTGTTTTTA. Its translation is CASSQVRTGELFL.

The table lists this clonotype with many counts. The chain carries TRBV7-9 and TRBJ1-5; 7 bases fit TRBD1. The CDR3 extends over 14 amino acids. Germline-derived CDR1 and CDR2 are SEHNR and FQNEAQ (reference sequence). V shed 5 bases and J 4 bases; nucleotides not matched to a gene: 5. CDR3 in DNA: TGTGCCAGCAGCCCCGGGACAGTTAATCAGCCCCAGCATTTT. Protein: CASSPGTVNQPQHF.

This clonotype was recorded many times. The genes are TRBV20-1 and TRBJ2-1, with 9 bases that match TRBD1. The CDR3 spans 15 residues. Germline loops: CDR1 DFQATT, CDR2 SNEGSKA (reference sequence). V dropped 1 base and J dropped 7; count of bases not matched to a gene: 8. The CDR3 loop is CSARGWTGAGNEQFF. The CDR3 region has the DNA TGCAGTGCTAGAGGCTGGACAGGGGCCGGGAATGAGCAGTTCTTC.

This clonotype was found a few times. CDR3 in amino acids: CASSLRGVGTEAFF. CDR3 coding DNA: TGCGCCAGCAGCTTGAGAGGGGTCGGCACTGAAGCTTTCTTT. The chain joins TRBV5-1 to TRBJ1-1; D might be TRBD1 (5 bases). Trimming shortened V by 1 base and J by 4 bases, and 11 bases separated the two germline ends. The CDR3 consists of 14 residues. CDR1 and CDR2 from the germline V gene are SGHRS and YFSETQ.

The gene calls are TRBV29-1 and TRBJ2-1; 7 nucleotides agree with TRBD1. The germline V gene encodes CDR1 SQVTM and CDR2 ANQGSEA. The J segment lost 4 bases and the V segment lost 5 bases, leaving 5 bases of the junction unmatched. The CDR3 length is 13 residues. CDR3 DNA: TGCAGCGTTTCCGAGACAGGGTACAATGAGCAGTTCTTC. This translates into CSVSETGYNEQFF.

The chain joins TRBV19 to TRBJ2-7, with TRBD1 as a possible D gene (5 bases). From germline, CDR1 is LNHDA and CDR2 SQIVND (reference sequence). Trimming shortened V by 1 base and J by 1 base, and 11 bases separated the two germline ends. The CDR3 extends over 15 amino acids. The CDR3: CASSIATGRSYEQYF. CDR3 nucleotide sequence: TGTGCCAGTAGTATAGCAACAGGTCGGTCCTACGAGCAGTACTTC.

This clonotype has at least ten counts. This chain links TRBV6-2 or TRBV6-3 with TRBJ1-2; perhaps TRBD1 as D (6 bases). CDR1 and CDR2 from the germline V gene are MNHEY and SVGEGT. V was pared by 6 bases and J by 7 bases, with 12 bases between. The CDR3 runs to 12 residues. CDR3 in amino acids: CASSPGAGGYTF. CDR3 nucleotide sequence: TGTGCCAGCAGCCCAGGGGCTGGTGGCTACACCTTC.

In this sample, this clonotype turned up many times. This chain joins TRBV9 and TRBJ2-1; D not certain. The length of the CDR3 is 12 residues. V shed 1 base and J shed 6 bases, with 5 bases lying between them. Germline lookup yields CDR1 SGDLS and CDR2 YYNGEE. CDR3 in amino acids: CASSVLGNEQFF. The CDR3 DNA is TGTGCCAGCAGCGTATTGGGCAATGAGCAGTTCTTC.

This clonotype was seen repeatedly, ten times or more. This sequence joins TRBV2 and TRBJ1-4, with a possible D match to TRBD1 (5 bases). This CDR3 has 17 residues. Germline-derived CDR1 and CDR2 are SNHLY and FYNNEI. V lost 2 bases to trimming and J lost 5 bases, with 18 bases between them. The CDR3 here is CASSELGGPPRNEKLFF. Written as DNA, the CDR3 is TGTGCCAGCAGTGAACTGGGGGGACCCCCAAGAAATGAAAAACTGTTTTTT.

The table lists this clonotype with many counts. Written as DNA, the CDR3 is TGTGCCAGCAGTTCCCTAGCGGGGGGAGTCAATGAGCAGTTCTTC. Translating it yields CASSSLAGGVNEQFF. The chain couples TRBV6-2 or TRBV6-3 to TRBJ2-1, with TRBD2 matching 11 bases. Trimming took 4 bases from V and 6 from J; bases not matched to a gene: 5. This CDR3 comprises 15 residues. Germline CDR1 is MNHEY and CDR2 is SVGEGT.

This clonotype was seen many times. The genes are TRBV6-2 or TRBV6-3 and TRBJ2-1, with D possibly matching TRBD2 (6 bases). This CDR3 is built from 13 residues. The V gene's germline CDR1 is MNHEY and CDR2 SVGEGT. The germline V and J ends were trimmed by 11 bases and 8 bases, with 19 bases remaining between them. Here the CDR3 reads CAGALGGVDEQFF. The CDR3 DNA reads as TGTGCCGGTGCCCTGGGGGGAGTGGATGAGCAGTTCTTC.

The CDR3 reads CSVALTGKAEAFF. CDR3 DNA sequence: TGCAGCGTCGCCCTGACAGGGAAGGCTGAAGCTTTCTTT. The rearrangement uses TRBV29-1 and TRBJ1-1; 7 nucleotides line up with TRBD1. The length of the CDR3 is 13 residues. V gave up 6 bases and J gave up 6 bases; unmatched junction bases: 10. The germline V gene encodes CDR1 SQVTM and CDR2 ANQGSEA.

This clonotype was observed many times. This chain connects TRBV23-1 to TRBJ2-7, with 8 nucleotides matching TRBD1. TRBV23-1 is treated as an ORF (open reading frame) with a function not yet certain. CDR3 size: 15 residues. V lost 5 bases and J lost 3; bases outside the gene matches: 9. The CDR3 DNA reads TGCGCCAGCAGTGGGGGGACAGGAAGCCTCTACGAGCAGTACGTC. Protein product: CASSGGTGSLYEQYV.

This clonotype was seen only a few times. V usage is TRBV29-1 and J usage is TRBJ1-2; tentatively, D is TRBD1 (5 bases). Germline CDR1 and CDR2: SQVTM and ANQGSEA. There are 15 residues in the CDR3. Trimming cost V 0 bases and J 3 bases, with 14 bases left between them. Here the CDR3 reads CSVEDGDAEYYGYTF. The DNA for the CDR3 is TGCAGCGTTGAAGATGGGGACGCGGAGTACTATGGCTACACCTTC.

This clonotype occurred many times. This chain uses TRBV7-6 with TRBJ2-6; D is uncertain. V gave up 1 base and J gave up 6 bases, with 10 bases separating them. The germline V gene encodes CDR1 SGHVS and CDR2 FNYEAQ. CDR3 size: 15 residues. This CDR3 reads CASSLGLGTANVLTF. CDR3 DNA sequence: TGTGCCAGCAGCTTAGGTTTGGGAACGGCCAACGTCCTGACTTTC.

There are many counts of this clonotype. The chain is built from TRBV20-1 and TRBJ2-1; 7 bases line up with TRBD1. CDR3 length equals 15 residues. Germline V lookup: CDR1 DFQATT, CDR2 SNEGSKA (reference sequence). Unmatched junction bases numbered 10, after V lost 4 bases and J lost 4 bases. The CDR3 sequence is CSAKGGTVTYNEQFF. In DNA, the CDR3 is TGCAGTGCTAAGGGTGGGACAGTGACTTACAATGAGCAGTTCTTC.

This clonotype was picked up many times. This rearrangement joins TRBV12-3 or TRBV12-4 to TRBJ1-2; D perhaps matches TRBD1 (5 bases). V dropped 7 bases and J dropped 3 bases, with 12 bases sitting between them. There are 13 residues in the CDR3. Here the CDR3 reads CASTVGGYYGYTF. The CDR3 nucleotides read TGTGCCAGCACTGTTGGGGGTTACTATGGCTACACCTTC.

This chain connects TRBV29-1 to TRBJ2-1, with D tentatively TRBD2 (7 bases). The germline CDR1 and CDR2 sequences are SQVTM and ANQGSEA. V was shortened by 0 bases and J by 7 bases, with 19 bases between the two germline ends. CDR3 length: 16 residues. CDR3 sequence (DNA): TGCAGCGTTGAAGAGAGAAGGGGGGGGGCTGCAAATGAGCAGTTCTTC. This codes for CSVEERRGGAANEQFF.

This clonotype has at least ten counts. CDR3 residues: CASSLVQGYEQFF. The CDR3 DNA reads TGTGCCAGCAGCTTAGTACAGGGGTACGAGCAGTTCTTC. The chain uses TRBV7-2 and TRBJ2-1; 7 nucleotides agree with TRBD1. The germline gives CDR1 SGHTA, CDR2 FQGNSA. CDR3 length equals 13 residues. After removal of 1 base from V and 10 bases from J, the junction contained 4 bases not matched to a gene. Looking up the rest from reference TRBV7-2 and TRBJ2-1 gives the full variable domain: GAGVSQSPSNKVTEKGKDVELRCDPISGHTALYWYRQSLGQGLEFLIYFQGNSAPDKSGLPSDRFSAERTGGSVSTLTIQRTQQEDSAVYLCASSLVQGYEQFFGPGTRLTVL.